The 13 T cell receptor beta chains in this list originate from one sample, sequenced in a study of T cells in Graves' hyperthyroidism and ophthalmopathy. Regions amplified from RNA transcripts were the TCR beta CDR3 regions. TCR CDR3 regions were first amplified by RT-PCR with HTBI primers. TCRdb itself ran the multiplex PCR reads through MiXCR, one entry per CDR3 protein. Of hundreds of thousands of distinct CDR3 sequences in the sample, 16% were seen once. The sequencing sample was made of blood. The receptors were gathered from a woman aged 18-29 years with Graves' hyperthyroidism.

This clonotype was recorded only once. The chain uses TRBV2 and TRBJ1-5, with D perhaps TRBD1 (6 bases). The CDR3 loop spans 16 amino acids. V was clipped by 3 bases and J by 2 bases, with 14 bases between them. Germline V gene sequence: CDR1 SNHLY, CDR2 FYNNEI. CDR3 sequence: CASSDTQGYGNQPQHF. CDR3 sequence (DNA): TGTGCCAGCAGTGACACTCAGGGGTATGGCAATCAGCCCCAGCATTTT. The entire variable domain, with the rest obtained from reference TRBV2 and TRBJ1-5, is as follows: EPEVTQTPSHQVTQMGQEVILRCVPISNHLYFYWYRQILGQKVEFLVSFYNNEISEKSEIFDDQFSVERPDGSNFTLKIRSTKLEDSAMYFCASSDTQGYGNQPQHFGDGTRLSIL.

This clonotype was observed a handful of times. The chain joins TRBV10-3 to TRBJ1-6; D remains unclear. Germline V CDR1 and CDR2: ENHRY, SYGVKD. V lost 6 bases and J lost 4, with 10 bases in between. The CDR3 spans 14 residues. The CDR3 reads CAIRREQYNSPLHF. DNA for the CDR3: TGTGCCATCAGACGCGAACAGTATAATTCACCCCTCCACTTT.

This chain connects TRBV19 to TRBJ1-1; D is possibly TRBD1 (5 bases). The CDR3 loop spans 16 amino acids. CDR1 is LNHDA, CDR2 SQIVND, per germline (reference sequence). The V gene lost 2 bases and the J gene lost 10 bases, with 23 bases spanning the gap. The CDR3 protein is CASSILSTTVNYPAFF. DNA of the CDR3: TGTGCCAGTAGTATATTGTCCACGACAGTCAACTACCCAGCTTTCTTT.

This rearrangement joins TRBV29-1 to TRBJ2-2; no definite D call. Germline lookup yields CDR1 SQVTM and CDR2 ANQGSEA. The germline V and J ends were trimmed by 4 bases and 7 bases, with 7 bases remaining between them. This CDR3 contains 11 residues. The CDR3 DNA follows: TGCAGCGTTGCCGCGGACGGGGAGCTGTTTTTT. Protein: CSVAADGELFF.

CDR3 nucleotides: TGTGCCAGCAGCTTTGAAATAGCGGACCAAGAGACCCAGTACTTC. It codes for CASSFEIADQETQYF. The chain links TRBV5-6 to TRBJ2-5, with D perhaps TRBD2 (6 bases). This CDR3 contains 15 residues. Trimming removed 2 bases at V and 0 bases at J, with 11 bases between. CDR1 and CDR2 (germline): SGHDT, YYEEEE.

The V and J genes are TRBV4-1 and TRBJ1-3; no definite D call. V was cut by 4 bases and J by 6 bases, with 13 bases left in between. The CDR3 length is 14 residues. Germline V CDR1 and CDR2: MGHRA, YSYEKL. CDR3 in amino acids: CASSPAGALNTIYF. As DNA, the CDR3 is TGCGCCAGCAGCCCGGCTGGAGCGCTAAACACCATATATTTT.

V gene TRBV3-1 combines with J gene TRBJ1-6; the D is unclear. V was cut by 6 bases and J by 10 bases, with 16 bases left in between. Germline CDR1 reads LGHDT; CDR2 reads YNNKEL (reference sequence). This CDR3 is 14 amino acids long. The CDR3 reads CASSPEAGNSPLHF. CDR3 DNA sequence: TGTGCCAGCAGTCCCGAAGCGGGAAACTCACCCCTCCACTTT.

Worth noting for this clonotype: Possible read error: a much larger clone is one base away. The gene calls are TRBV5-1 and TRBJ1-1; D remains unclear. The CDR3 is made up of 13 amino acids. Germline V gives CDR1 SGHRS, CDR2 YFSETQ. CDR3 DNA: TGCGCCAGCAGTATATTACAGAACACTGGAGCTTTCTTT. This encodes CASSILQNTGAFF.

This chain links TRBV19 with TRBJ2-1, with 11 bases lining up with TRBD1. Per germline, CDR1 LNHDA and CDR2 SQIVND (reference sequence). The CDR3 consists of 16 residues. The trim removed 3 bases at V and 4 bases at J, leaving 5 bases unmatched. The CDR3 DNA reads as TGTGCCAGTAGTATCTTAGGGACAGGGGGTTACAATGAGCAGTTCTTC. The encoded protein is CASSILGTGGYNEQFF.

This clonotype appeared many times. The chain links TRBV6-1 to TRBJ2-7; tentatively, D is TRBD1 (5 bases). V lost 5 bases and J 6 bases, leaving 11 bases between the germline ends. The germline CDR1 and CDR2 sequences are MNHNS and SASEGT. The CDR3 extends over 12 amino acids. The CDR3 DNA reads TGTGCCAGCAGTACCAGGGATAGCGAGCAGTACTTC. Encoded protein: CASSTRDSEQYF.

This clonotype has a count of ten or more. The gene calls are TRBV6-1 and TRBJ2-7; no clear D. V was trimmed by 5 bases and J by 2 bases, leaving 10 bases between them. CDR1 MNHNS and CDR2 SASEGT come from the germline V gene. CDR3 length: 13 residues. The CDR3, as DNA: TGTGCCAGCAGTCGGTACACCGCCTACGAGCAGTACTTC. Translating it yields CASSRYTAYEQYF.

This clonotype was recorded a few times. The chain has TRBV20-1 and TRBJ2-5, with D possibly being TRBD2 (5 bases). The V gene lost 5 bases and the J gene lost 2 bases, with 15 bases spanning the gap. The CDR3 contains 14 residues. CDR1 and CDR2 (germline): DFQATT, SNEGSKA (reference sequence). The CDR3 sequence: CSAGTIRGQETQYF. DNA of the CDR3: TGCAGTGCTGGAACAATACGGGGACAAGAGACCCAGTACTTC.

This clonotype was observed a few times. In DNA form, the CDR3 reads TGTGCCAGCAGTTTAATCAACATGGCCGGGGAGCTGTTTTTT. It is translated as CASSLINMAGELFF. The chain carries TRBV12-3 or TRBV12-4 and TRBJ2-2; D gene uncertain. The germline V and J ends were trimmed by 2 bases and 6 bases, with 10 bases remaining between them. CDR3 length: 14 residues.